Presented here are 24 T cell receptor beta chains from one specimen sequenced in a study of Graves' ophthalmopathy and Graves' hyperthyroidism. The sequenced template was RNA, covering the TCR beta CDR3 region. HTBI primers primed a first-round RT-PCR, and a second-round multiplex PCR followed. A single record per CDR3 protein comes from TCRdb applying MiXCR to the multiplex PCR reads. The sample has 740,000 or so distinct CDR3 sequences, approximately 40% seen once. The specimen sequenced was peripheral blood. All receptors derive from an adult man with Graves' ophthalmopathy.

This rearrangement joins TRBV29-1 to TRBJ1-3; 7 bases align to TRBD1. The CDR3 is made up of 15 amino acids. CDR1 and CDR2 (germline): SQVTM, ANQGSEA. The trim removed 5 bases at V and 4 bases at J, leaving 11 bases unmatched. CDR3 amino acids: CSVRGTAVGGNTIYF. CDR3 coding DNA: TGCAGCGTTCGAGGGACAGCCGTCGGGGGAAACACCATATATTTT.

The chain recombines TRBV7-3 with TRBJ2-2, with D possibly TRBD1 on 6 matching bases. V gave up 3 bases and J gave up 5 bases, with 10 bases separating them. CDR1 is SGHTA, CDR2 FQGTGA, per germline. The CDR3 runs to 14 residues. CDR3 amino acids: CASSFGQWTGELFF. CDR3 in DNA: TGTGCCAGCAGCTTCGGACAGTGGACCGGGGAGCTGTTTTTT.

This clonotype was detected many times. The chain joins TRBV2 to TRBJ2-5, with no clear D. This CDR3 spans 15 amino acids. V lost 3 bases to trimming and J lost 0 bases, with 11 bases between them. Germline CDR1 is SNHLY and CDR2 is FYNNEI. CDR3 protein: CASSEMPSNQETQYF. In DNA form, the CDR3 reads TGTGCCAGCAGTGAGATGCCCTCAAACCAAGAGACCCAGTACTTC.

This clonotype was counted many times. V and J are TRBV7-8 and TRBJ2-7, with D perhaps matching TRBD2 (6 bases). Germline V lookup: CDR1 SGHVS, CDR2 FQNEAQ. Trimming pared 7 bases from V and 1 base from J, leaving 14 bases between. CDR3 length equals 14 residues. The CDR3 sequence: CASTPGRGSYEQYF. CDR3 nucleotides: TGTGCCAGCACCCCGGGACGGGGGTCCTACGAGCAGTACTTC.

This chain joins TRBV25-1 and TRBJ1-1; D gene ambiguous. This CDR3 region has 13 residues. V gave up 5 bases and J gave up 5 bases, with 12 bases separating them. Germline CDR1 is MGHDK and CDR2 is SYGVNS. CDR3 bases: TGTGCCAGCAGTTTACTAGTTGGAACTGAAGCTTTCTTT. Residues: CASSLLVGTEAFF. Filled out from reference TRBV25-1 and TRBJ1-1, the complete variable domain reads EADIYQTPRYLVIGTGKKITLECSQTMGHDKMYWYQQDPGMELHLIHYSYGVNSTEKGDLSSESTVSRIRTEHFPLTLESARPSHTSQYLCASSLLVGTEAFFGQGTRLTVV.

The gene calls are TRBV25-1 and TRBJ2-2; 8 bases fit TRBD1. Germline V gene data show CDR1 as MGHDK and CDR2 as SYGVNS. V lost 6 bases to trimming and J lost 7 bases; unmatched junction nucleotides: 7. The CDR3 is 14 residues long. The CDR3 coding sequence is TGTGCCAGCAGGACCGGACAGGGTGTCGGGGAGCTGTTTTTT. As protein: CASRTGQGVGELFF. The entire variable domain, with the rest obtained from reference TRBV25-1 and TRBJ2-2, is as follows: EADIYQTPRYLVIGTGKKITLECSQTMGHDKMYWYQQDPGMELHLIHYSYGVNSTEKGDLSSESTVSRIRTEHFPLTLESARPSHTSQYLCASRTGQGVGELFFGEGSRLTVL.

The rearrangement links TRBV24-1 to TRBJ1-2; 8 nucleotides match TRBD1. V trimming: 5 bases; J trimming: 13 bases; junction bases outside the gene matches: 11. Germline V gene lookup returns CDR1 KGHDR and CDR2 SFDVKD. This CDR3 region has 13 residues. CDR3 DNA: TGTGCCACCAGTGCCACCGACAGGGGAGGGTTCACCTTC. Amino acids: CATSATDRGGFTF.

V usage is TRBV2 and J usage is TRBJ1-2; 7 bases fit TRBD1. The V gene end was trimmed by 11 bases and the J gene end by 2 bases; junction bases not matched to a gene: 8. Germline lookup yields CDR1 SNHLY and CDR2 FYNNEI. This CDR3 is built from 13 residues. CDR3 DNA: TGTGCCGGCCTAGGGGGCAAGAACTATGGCTACACCTTC. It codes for CAGLGGKNYGYTF.

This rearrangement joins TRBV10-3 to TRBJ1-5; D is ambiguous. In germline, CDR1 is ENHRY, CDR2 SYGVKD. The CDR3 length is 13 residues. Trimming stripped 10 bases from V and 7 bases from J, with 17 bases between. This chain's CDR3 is CASSARMRQPQHF. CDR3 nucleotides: TGTGCCAGCAGCGCCAGGATGAGACAGCCCCAGCATTTT.

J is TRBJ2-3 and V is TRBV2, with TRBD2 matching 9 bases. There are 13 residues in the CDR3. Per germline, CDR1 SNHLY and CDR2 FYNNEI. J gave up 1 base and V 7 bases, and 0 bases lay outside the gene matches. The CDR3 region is CASTSGGTDTQYF. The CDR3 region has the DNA TGTGCCAGCACTAGCGGGGGCACAGATACGCAGTATTTT.

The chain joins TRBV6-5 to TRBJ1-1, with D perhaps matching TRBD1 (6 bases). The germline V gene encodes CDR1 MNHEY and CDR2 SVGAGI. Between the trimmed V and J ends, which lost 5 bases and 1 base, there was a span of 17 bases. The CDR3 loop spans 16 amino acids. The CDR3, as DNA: TGTGCCAGCAGTCCCCTCCGGCAGGGGAGGAACACTGAAGCTTTCTTT. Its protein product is CASSPLRQGRNTEAFF.

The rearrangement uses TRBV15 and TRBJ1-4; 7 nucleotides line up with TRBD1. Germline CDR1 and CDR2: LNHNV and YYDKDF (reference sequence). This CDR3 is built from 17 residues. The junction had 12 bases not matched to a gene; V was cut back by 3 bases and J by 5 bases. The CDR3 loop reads CATSRSLRRDRNEKLFF. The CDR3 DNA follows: TGTGCCACCAGCAGGAGCCTGAGGAGGGACAGAAATGAAAAACTGTTTTTT.

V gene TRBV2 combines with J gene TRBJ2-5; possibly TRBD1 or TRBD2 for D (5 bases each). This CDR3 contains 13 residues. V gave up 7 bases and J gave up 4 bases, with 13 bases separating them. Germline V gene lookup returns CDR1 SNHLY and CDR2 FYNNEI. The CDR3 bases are TGTGCCAGCACCGAGGGGATCGGAGAGACCCAGTACTTC. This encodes CASTEGIGETQYF.

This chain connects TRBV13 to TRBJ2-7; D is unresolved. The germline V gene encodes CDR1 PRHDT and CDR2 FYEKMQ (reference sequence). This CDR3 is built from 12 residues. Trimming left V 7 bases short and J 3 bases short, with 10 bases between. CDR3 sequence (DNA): TGTGCCAGCATAACGAAGGACTACGAGCAGTACTTC. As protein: CASITKDYEQYF. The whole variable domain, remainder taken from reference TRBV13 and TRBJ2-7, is AAGVIQSPRHLIKEKRETATLKCYPIPRHDTVYWYQQGPGQDPQFLISFYEKMQSDKGSIPDRFSAQQFSDYHSELNMSSLELGDSALYFCASITKDYEQYFGPGTRLTVT.

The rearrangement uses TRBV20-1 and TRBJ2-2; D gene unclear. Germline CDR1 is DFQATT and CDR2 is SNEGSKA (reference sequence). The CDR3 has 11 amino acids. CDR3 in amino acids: CGHRAAGELFF. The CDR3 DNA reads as TGCGGCCACCGGGCGGCCGGGGAGCTGTTTTTT.

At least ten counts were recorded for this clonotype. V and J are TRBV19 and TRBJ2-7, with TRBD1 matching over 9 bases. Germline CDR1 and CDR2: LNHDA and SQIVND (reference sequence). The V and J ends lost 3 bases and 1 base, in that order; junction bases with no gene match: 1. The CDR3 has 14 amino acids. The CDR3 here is CASSIGTGSYEQYF. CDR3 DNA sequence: TGTGCCAGTAGTATTGGGACAGGGTCCTACGAGCAGTACTTC. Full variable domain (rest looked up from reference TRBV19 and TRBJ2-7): DGGITQSPKYLFRKEGQNVTLSCEQNLNHDAMYWYRQDPGQGLRLIYYSQIVNDFQKGDIAEGYSVSREKKESFPLTVTSAQKNPTAFYLCASSIGTGSYEQYFGPGTRLTVT.

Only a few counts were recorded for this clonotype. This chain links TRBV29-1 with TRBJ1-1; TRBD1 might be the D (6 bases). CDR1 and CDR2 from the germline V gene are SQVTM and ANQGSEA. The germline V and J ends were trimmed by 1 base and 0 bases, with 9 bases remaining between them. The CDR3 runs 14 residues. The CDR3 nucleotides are TGCAGCGTTGAAGGACAGGTGTTGAACACTGAAGCTTTCTTT. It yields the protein CSVEGQVLNTEAFF.

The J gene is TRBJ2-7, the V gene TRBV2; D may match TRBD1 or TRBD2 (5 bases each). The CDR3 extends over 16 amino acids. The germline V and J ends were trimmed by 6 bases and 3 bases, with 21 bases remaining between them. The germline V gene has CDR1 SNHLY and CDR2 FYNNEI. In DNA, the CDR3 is TGTGCCAGCAGCACCTCCCGTGGGGGTAACCGCTACGAGCAGTACTTC. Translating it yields CASSTSRGGNRYEQYF.

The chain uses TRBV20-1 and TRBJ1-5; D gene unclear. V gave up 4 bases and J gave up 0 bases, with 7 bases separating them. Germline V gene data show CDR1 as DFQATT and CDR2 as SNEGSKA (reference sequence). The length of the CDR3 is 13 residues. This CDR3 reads CSAKDLSNQPQHF. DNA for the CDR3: TGCAGTGCTAAGGATCTTAGCAATCAGCCCCAGCATTTT.

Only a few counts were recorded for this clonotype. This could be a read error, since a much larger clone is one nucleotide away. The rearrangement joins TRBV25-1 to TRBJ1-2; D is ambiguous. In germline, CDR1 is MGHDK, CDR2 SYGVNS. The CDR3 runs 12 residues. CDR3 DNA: TGTGCCAGCAGTGAATTTGGCTATGGCTACGCCTTC. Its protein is CASSEFGYGYAF.

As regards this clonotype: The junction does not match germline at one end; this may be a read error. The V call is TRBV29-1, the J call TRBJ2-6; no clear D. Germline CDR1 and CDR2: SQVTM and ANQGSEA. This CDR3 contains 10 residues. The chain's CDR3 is CSVDVGSVAF. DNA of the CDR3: TGCAGCGTTGATGTTGGGTCGGTGGCTTTC.

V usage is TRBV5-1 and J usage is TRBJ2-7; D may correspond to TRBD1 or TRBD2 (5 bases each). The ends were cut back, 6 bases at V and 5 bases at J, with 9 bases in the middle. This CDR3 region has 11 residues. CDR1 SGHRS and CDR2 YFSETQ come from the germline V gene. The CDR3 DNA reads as TGCGCCAGCACCGGGGACCACGAGCAGTACTTC. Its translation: CASTGDHEQYF. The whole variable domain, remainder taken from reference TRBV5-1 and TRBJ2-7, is KAGVTQTPRYLIKTRGQQVTLSCSPISGHRSVSWYQQTPGQGLQFLFEYFSETQRNKGNFPGRFSGRQFSNSRSEMNVSTLELGDSALYLCASTGDHEQYFGPGTRLTVT.

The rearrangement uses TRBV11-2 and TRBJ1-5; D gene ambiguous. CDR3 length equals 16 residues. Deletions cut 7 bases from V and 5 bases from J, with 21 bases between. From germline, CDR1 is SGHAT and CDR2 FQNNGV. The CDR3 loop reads CASMDPRASNDQPQHF. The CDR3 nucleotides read TGTGCCAGCATGGATCCTCGGGCATCGAATGATCAGCCCCAGCATTTT. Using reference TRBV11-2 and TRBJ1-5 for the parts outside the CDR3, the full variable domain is EAGVAQSPRYKIIEKRQSVAFWCNPISGHATLYWYQQILGQGPKLLIQFQNNGVVDDSQLPKDRFSAERLKGVDSTLKIQPAKLEDSAVYLCASMDPRASNDQPQHFGDGTRLSIL.

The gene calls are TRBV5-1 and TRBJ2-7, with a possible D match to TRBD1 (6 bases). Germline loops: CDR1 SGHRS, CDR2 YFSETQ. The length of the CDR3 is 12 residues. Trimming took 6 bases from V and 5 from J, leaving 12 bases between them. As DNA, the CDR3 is TGCGCCAGCAACAGGGATAGCCACGAGCAGTACTTC. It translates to CASNRDSHEQYF.